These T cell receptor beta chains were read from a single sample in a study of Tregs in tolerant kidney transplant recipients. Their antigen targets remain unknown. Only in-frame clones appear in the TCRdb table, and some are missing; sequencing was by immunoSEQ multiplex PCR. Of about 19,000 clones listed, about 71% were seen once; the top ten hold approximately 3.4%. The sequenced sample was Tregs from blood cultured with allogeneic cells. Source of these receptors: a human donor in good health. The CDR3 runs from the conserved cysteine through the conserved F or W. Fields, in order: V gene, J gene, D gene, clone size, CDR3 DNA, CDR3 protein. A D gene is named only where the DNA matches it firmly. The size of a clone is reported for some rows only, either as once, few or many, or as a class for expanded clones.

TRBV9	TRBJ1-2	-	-	TGTGCCAGCAGCGTAACAGGGAGCTATGGCTACACCTTC	CASSVTGSYGYTF
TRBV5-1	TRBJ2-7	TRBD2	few	TGCGCCAGCAGCTTGGTCGCTAGCGGGGGGTTCGAGCAGTACTTC	CASSLVASGGFEQYF
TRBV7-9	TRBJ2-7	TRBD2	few	TGTGCCAGCAGCTTAGGGGTAGGGCTAGCGGTCTACGAGCAGTACTTC	CASSLGVGLAVYEQYF
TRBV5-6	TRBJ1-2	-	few	TGTGCCAGCAGCTTGGAGGGGGGCTATGGCTACACCTTC	CASSLEGGYGYTF
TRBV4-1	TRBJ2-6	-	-	TGCGCCAGCAGCCAAGATGTGTGGGTTGCCTCTGGGGCCAACGTCCTGACTTTC	CASSQDVWVASGANVLTF
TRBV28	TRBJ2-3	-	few	TGTGCCAGCAGTTTAGGCTACGATACGCAGTATTTT	CASSLGYDTQYF
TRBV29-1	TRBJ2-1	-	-	TGCAGCGTCCAACGGGATCGCTCCTACAATGAGCAGTTCTTC	CSVQRDRSYNEQFF
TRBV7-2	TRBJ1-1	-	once	TGTGCCAGCAGTTTTAGTTTTCGGGACCTGAACACTGAAGCTTTCTTT	CASSFSFRDLNTEAFF
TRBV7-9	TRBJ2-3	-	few	TGTGCCAGCAGCTCCGGGGACATTCCTAGCACAGATACGCAGTATTTT	CASSSGDIPSTDTQYF
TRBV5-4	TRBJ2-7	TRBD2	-	TGTGCCAGCAGCTTGGGAGCGGGAGGGAGGTCCTACGAGCAGTACTTC	CASSLGAGGRSYEQYF
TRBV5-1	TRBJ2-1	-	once	TGCGCCAGCAGCTTGGGAGCTAGCTCCTACAATGAGCAGTTCTTC	CASSLGASSYNEQFF
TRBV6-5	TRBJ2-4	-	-	TGTGCCAGCAGTGGGACAGCCAAAAACATTCAGTACTTC	CASSGTAKNIQYF
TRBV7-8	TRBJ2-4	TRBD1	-	TGTGCCAGCAGCTTAGTGGCAGGGGGAGCCAAAAACATTCAGTACTTC	CASSLVAGGAKNIQYF
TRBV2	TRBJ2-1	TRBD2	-	TGTGCCAGCAGTGAAAGGGCGGGAGCGGTGGGTGAGCAGTTCTTC	CASSERAGAVGEQFF
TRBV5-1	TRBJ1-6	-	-	TGCGCCAGCAGCACCCCAACAAGTAATTCACCCCTCCACTTT	CASSTPTSNSPLHF
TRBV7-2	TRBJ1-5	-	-	TGTGCCAGCAGCTTAGGATCGTGGGGGGCGGGCCTGGGCAATCAGCCCCAGCATTTT	CASSLGSWGAGLGNQPQHF
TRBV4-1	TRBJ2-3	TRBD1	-	TGCGCCAGCAGCTCGCTAGAACAGGGGGCGCACGCAGATACGCAGTATTTT	CASSSLEQGAHADTQYF
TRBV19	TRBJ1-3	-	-	TGTGCCAGTAGTATCTCATTTGCGATCTCTGGAAACACCATATATTTT	CASSISFAISGNTIYF
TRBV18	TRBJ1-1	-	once	TGTGCCAGCTCAACGACAGGATTAAACACTGAAGCTTTCTTT	CASSTTGLNTEAFF
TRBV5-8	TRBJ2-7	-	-	TGTGCCAGCGGCGTGAGGGGTTGGGGGGAACTCTACGAGCAGTACTTC	CASGVRGWGELYEQYF
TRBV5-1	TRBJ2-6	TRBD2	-	TGCGCCAGCAGCTTGGCTAGCGGTGCCGCTGGAGCCAACGTCCTGACTTTC	CASSLASGAAGANVLTF
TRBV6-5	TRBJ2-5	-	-	TGTGCCAGCAGTCGGGGACCCAGGTACCAAGAGACCCAGTACTTC	CASSRGPRYQETQYF
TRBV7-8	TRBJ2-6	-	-	TGTGCCAGCAGCTTAGCTCCCCGAGGCTCCTCTGGGGCCAACGTCCTGACTTTC	CASSLAPRGSSGANVLTF
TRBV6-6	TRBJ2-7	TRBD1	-	TGTGCCAGCAGCCCGGGACAGGGGAACGAGCAGTACTTC	CASSPGQGNEQYF
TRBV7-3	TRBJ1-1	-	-	TGTGCCAGCAGCCCCGACAGGTCCACGAACACTGAAGCTTTCTTT	CASSPDRSTNTEAFF
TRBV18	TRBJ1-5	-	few	TGTGCCAGCTCACAGGGGTTAGGGCGAAATCAGCCCCAGCATTTT	CASSQGLGRNQPQHF
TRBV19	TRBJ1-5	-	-	TGTGCCAGTAGTATGTGGGCGGGGACCGGAACGTGGCAGCCCCAGCATTTT	CASSMWAGTGTWQPQHF
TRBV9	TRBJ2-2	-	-	TGTGCCAGCAGCGTAGGATTGCCTGGGGAGCTGTTTTTT	CASSVGLPGELFF
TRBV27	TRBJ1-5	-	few	TGTGCCAGCAGTTTAGAACAGGGAAGTCAGCCCCAGCATTTT	CASSLEQGSQPQHF
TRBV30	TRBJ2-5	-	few	TGTGCCTGGAGTAGACAGTGGGGAGAGACCCAGTACTTC	CAWSRQWGETQYF
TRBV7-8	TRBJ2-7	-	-	TGTGCCAGCAGCTTTGTGGCGGGTGGGTCCTACGAGCAGTACTTC	CASSFVAGGSYEQYF
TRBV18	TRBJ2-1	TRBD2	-	TGTGCCAGCTCACCTAGAGGACTAGCGGGGGGGCGGTCCTACAATGAGCAGTTCTTC	CASSPRGLAGGRSYNEQFF
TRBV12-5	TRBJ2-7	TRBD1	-	TGTGCTAGTGGTTTGGCTCCCGGGACAGGGGGTCACGAGCAGTACTTC	CASGLAPGTGGHEQYF
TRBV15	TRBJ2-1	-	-	TGTGCCACCCGGGGCACGGTCAACTCCTACAATGAGCAGTTCTTC	CATRGTVNSYNEQFF
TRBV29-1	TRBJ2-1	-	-	TGCAGCAATAGATACTACAATGAGCAGTTCTTC	CSNRYYNEQFF
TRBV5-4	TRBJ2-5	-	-	TGTGCCAGCAGCCCGGCCCCTAGCGTACTTAGGGAGACCCAGTACTTC	CASSPAPSVLRETQYF
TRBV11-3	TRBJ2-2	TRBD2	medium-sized	TGTGCCAGCAGCTTTGCTAGCGGGGGAATAAACACCGGGGAGCTGTTTTTT	CASSFASGGINTGELFF
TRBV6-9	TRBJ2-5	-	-	TGTGCCAGCAGTTATGGTGCAGAAGGGAAAGAGACCCAGTACTTC	CASSYGAEGKETQYF
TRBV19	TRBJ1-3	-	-	TGTGCCAGTAGTATGGTGCAGGGAGGAAACACCATATATTTT	CASSMVQGGNTIYF
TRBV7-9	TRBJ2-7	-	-	TGTGCCAGCAGCTCCCGGGACTTGTCCTACGAGCAGTACTTC	CASSSRDLSYEQYF
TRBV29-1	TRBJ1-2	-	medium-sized	TGCAGCGTTGAAGATCAAGGTTTTAATGGCTACACCTTC	CSVEDQGFNGYTF
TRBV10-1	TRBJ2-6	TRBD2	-	TGCGCCAGCAGTCCAGGACTAGCCCCCAACGTCCTGACTTTC	CASSPGLAPNVLTF